This TCR beta chain is from a study of blood T cell repertoires in COVID-19. Study information: Sample material is recorded as cDNA or gDNA derived from T cells, B-cell-depleted T cells, or PBMCs.

Measured with immunoSEQ multiplex PCR; TCRdb has only the in-frame clones, and not every one. The sample records 100,000 to 150,000 clones, over 75% being singletons. Germline assignment: CDR1 LGHDT and CDR2 YNNKEL (reference sequence). The trim removed 0 bases at V and 3 bases at J, leaving 7 bases unmatched. The CDR3 covers 16 residues. The origin of this receptor is a man younger than 40 with COVID-19, enrolled during active disease. The V and J genes are TRBV3-1 (or the pseudogene TRBV3-2) and TRBJ2-7, with 8 bases matching TRBD2. Sequenced material: peripheral blood. The CDR3 is CASSQDLGAGVYEQYF. CDR3 nucleotides: TGTGCCAGCAGCCAAGATCTCGGAGCGGGAGTCTACGAGCAGTACTTC.